These 17 T cell receptor beta chains came from one sample sequenced in a study of shared clonotypes between healthy human individuals. Naivety among CD8 cells was defined by CD45RO negativity and positive CCR7 selection, thereby excluding terminally differentiated effector memory CD45RA+ cells. The method was immunoSEQ multiplex PCR; TCRdb's version includes in-frame clones alone and lacks a portion of them. The data hold some 2 million clones, with approximately 94% observed a single time. The sample was naive CD8+ T cells sorted from blood. These receptors originate from a man aged 18 to 35 in good health.

The chain carries TRBV9 and TRBJ1-1; weak D call: TRBD1 (6 bases). From germline, CDR1 is SGDLS and CDR2 YYNGEE. The CDR3 consists of 13 residues. Trimming shortened V by 3 bases and J by 8 bases, and 14 bases separated the two germline ends. The CDR3 spells CASSGEGGLEAFF. CDR3 nucleotides: TGTGCCAGCAGCGGGGAAGGGGGACTGGAAGCTTTCTTT.

This clone was counted once. Additional DNA sequences in this sample encode the identical CDR3. This chain connects TRBV7-8 to TRBJ2-7, with TRBD1 matching over 7 bases. CDR1 and CDR2 from the germline V gene are SGHVS and FQNEAQ. V was clipped by 1 base and J by 2 bases; unmatched bases: 2. This CDR3 contains 14 residues. CDR3 DNA: TGTGCCAGCAGCTTAGGAACAGGGGCCTACGAGCAGTACTTC. This translates into CASSLGTGAYEQYF.

A single count supports this clone. V gene TRBV28 combines with J gene TRBJ1-6; 7 nucleotides agree with TRBD1. This CDR3 is built from 17 residues. Germline trimming cut 4 bases from V and 0 bases from J; bases unmatched to any gene: 6. CDR1 is MDHEN and CDR2 is SYDVKM in the germline V gene. The DNA for the CDR3 is TGTGCCAGCAGTTCGACAGGGATAAGCTCCTATAATTCACCCCTCCACTTT. This encodes CASSSTGISSYNSPLHF.

Note on this clone: Germline and junction disagree at one end, which may indicate a read error. The chain carries TRBV5-1 and TRBJ1-2; D is possibly TRBD1 (6 bases). In germline, CDR1 is SGHRS, CDR2 YFSETQ. CDR3 length equals 13 residues. The DNA for the CDR3 is TGTGCCAGCAGCTCCGGGACACCGTACGGCTACACCTTC. Translation gives CASSSGTPYGYTF.

This chain joins TRBV7-9 and TRBJ1-4, with D uncertain. Trimming cost V 5 bases and J 8 bases, with 15 bases left between them. Germline V gene data show CDR1 as SEHNR and CDR2 as FQNEAQ (reference sequence). This CDR3 comprises 14 residues. As DNA, the CDR3 is TGTGCCAGCAGCAACGACATGGCGAGGGAAAAACTGTTTTTT. This encodes CASSNDMAREKLFF.

CDR3 DNA sequence: TGTGCCAGCAGCTCAGGCCAGGGGGCTGAAGCTTTCTTT. This translates into CASSSGQGAEAFF. This chain connects TRBV9 to TRBJ1-1; 7 bases map to TRBD1. The CDR3 contains 13 residues. V lost 4 bases and J lost 6; bases outside the gene matches: 6. Germline V gene data show CDR1 as SGDLS and CDR2 as YYNGEE.

This sequence joins TRBV7-8 and TRBJ2-1; D uncertain. Germline CDR1 is SGHVS and CDR2 is FQNEAQ. The CDR3 totals 16 residues. Deletions cut 1 base from V and 0 bases from J, with 10 bases between. This CDR3 reads CASSLVPESSYNEQFF. As DNA, the CDR3 is TGTGCCAGCAGCTTAGTCCCTGAGAGCTCCTACAATGAGCAGTTCTTC.

V is TRBV13 and J is TRBJ2-2; 9 positions match TRBD1. Trimming cost V 5 bases and J 6 bases; bases outside gene matches: 4. Germline CDR1 PRHDT, CDR2 FYEKMQ (reference sequence). The CDR3 length is 14 residues. The CDR3 nucleotides are TGTGCCAGCAGCCTGGACAGGGGACCCGGGGAGCTGTTTTTT. Amino acids: CASSLDRGPGELFF.

In regard to this clone: The sample holds other DNA sequences that translate to the same CDR3. V is TRBV30 and J is TRBJ1-1, with no clear D. The V end was cut by 0 bases, the J end by 7 bases, with 9 bases between. Looked up from germline, CDR1 is GTSNPN and CDR2 is SVGIG (reference sequence). This CDR3 has 12 amino acids. For the CDR3, the DNA is TGTGCCTGGAGTGTTTTGGGGTTTGAAGCTTTCTTT. Translated, it gives CAWSVLGFEAFF.

The V gene is TRBV27, the J gene TRBJ1-2; 10 bases map to TRBD1. The CDR3 extends over 13 amino acids. The V gene's germline CDR1 is MNHEY and CDR2 SMNVEV (reference sequence). Losses at the gene ends were 6 bases for V and 5 bases for J; bases not matched to a gene: 3. CDR3: CASRGQGIYGYTF. As DNA, the CDR3 is TGTGCCAGCAGGGGACAGGGGATTTATGGCTACACCTTC.

CDR3 loop: CASSLGGGIDTGELFF. The CDR3 nucleotides are TGTGCCAGCAGCTTAGGCGGGGGCATTGACACCGGGGAGCTGTTTTTT. The V and J genes are TRBV7-9 and TRBJ2-2; possible D gene TRBD2, 7 bases. The V end lost 1 base, the J end lost 3 bases, and 12 bases lay between the germline ends. Germline CDR1 is SEHNR and CDR2 is FQNEAQ (reference sequence). This CDR3 spans 16 amino acids.

The chain uses TRBV19 and TRBJ2-5, with D perhaps matching TRBD1 or TRBD2 (5 bases each). V shed 3 bases and J shed 2 bases, with 13 bases lying between them. There are 15 residues in the CDR3. Germline V gene lookup returns CDR1 LNHDA and CDR2 SQIVND (reference sequence). The CDR3 region is CASSISPGTQETQYF. CDR3 nucleotides: TGTGCCAGTAGTATCTCCCCAGGGACGCAAGAGACCCAGTACTTC. Supplemented by reference TRBV19 and TRBJ2-5, the full variable domain reads DGGITQSPKYLFRKEGQNVTLSCEQNLNHDAMYWYRQDPGQGLRLIYYSQIVNDFQKGDIAEGYSVSREKKESFPLTVTSAQKNPTAFYLCASSISPGTQETQYFGPGTRLLVL.

This chain connects TRBV9 to TRBJ2-7; D perhaps matches TRBD2 (6 bases). Germline lookup yields CDR1 SGDLS and CDR2 YYNGEE. CDR3 length equals 15 residues. Trimming cost V 3 bases and J 3 bases, with 16 bases left between them. CDR3 residues: CASSAAPGRNYEQYF. The CDR3 DNA sequence: TGTGCCAGCAGCGCCGCCCCAGGGAGGAACTACGAGCAGTACTTC.

The chain links TRBV4-3 to TRBJ2-1; perhaps TRBD1 as D (5 bases). V was shortened by 4 bases and J by 5 bases, with 15 bases between the two germline ends. This CDR3 region has 15 residues. CDR1 and CDR2 (germline): LGHNA, YSLEER. CDR3 nucleotides: TGCGCCAGCAGCCTATCCCCAGGGCTCAACAATGAGCAGTTCTTC. Translation: CASSLSPGLNNEQFF.

This clone was recorded only once. The chain links TRBV2 to TRBJ2-5; either TRBD1 or TRBD2 may fit D (5 bases each). This CDR3 contains 16 residues. Germline V gene lookup returns CDR1 SNHLY and CDR2 FYNNEI. V gave up 6 bases and J gave up 2 bases, with 19 bases separating them. CDR3: CASRELGASGQETQYF. The CDR3 nucleotides read TGTGCCAGCAGGGAACTCGGGGCCTCTGGACAAGAGACCCAGTACTTC. Filled out from reference TRBV2 and TRBJ2-5, the complete variable domain reads EPEVTQTPSHQVTQMGQEVILRCVPISNHLYFYWYRQILGQKVEFLVSFYNNEISEKSEIFDDQFSVERPDGSNFTLKIRSTKLEDSAMYFCASRELGASGQETQYFGPGTRLLVL.

The gene calls are TRBV2 and TRBJ2-7, with D tentatively TRBD1 (6 bases). Germline CDR1 is SNHLY and CDR2 is FYNNEI. V shed 3 bases and J shed 3 bases, with 9 bases lying between them. The CDR3 contains 13 residues. This chain's CDR3 is CASSDNRVYEQYF. CDR3 DNA: TGTGCCAGCAGTGACAACAGGGTCTACGAGCAGTACTTC.

This clone has only one observation. V is TRBV19 and J is TRBJ2-3; 7 nucleotides agree with TRBD2. The CDR3 runs to 14 residues. J lost 1 base, V lost 4 bases, and 2 bases had no gene match. The germline CDR1 and CDR2 sequences are LNHDA and SQIVND (reference sequence). The CDR3 region has the DNA TGTGCCAGTAGTACAAGCGGGGGCACAGATACGCAGTATTTT. This translates into CASSTSGGTDTQYF.